This is a list of T cell receptor beta chains from one sample in a study of cytomegalovirus exposure and HLA in healthy donors. Repertoires were generated with immunoSEQ multiplex PCR, while TCRdb's copy carries only in-frame clones and drops some. There are roughly 110,000 clones in the sample; roughly 80% occur only once, and about 2.5% lies in the top ten. Sequenced input: PBMCs. All receptors come from a man between 40 and 49 years old in good health and CMV-seronegative. Each CDR3 is given with its conserved first and last residue. The D gene is left open where the match is weak. Clone size is shown for a subset of rows, as once, few, many or a class of expanded clone.

j_call | v_call | clone_size | d_call | cdr3_nt | cdr3_aa
TRBJ2-7 | TRBV7-8 | - | TRBD1 | TGTGCCAGCAGCTTAGGAGACAGGGGGTCCGAGCAGTACTTC | CASSLGDRGSEQYF
TRBJ1-5 | TRBV10-3 | once | - | TGTGCCATCAGAAAACAGGAGAATCAGCCCCAGCATTTT | CAIRKQENQPQHF
TRBJ2-3 | TRBV27 | - | - | TGTGCCAGCAGTTTATCAGGACTTAACACAGATACGCAGTATTTT | CASSLSGLNTDTQYF
TRBJ1-2 | TRBV2 | - | - | TGTGCCACTCGGTTACGCCTCGGGGACACCTTC | CATRLRLGDTF
TRBJ2-5 | TRBV2 | few | - | TGTGCCAGCAGCTTCCAGCTGAGGAAAGAGACCCAGTACTTC | CASSFQLRKETQYF
TRBJ1-1 | TRBV6-5 | - | - | TGTGCCAGCAGAAGCTACAGGGATATGAACACTGAAGCTTTCTTT | CASRSYRDMNTEAFF
TRBJ2-3 | TRBV7-2 | - | TRBD2 | TGTGCCAGCAGGCTAGCGGGGGGTCCAGATACGCAGTATTTT | CASRLAGGPDTQYF
TRBJ1-6 | TRBV7-8 | - | - | TGTGCCAGCTCAAATTATGGGGGGAATCCACCCCTCCACTTT | CASSNYGGNPPLHF
TRBJ1-1 | TRBV29-1 | - | - | TGCAGCGTTGACAAGGTTAGGGTAGGGGTAAGAACTGAAGCTTTCTTT | CSVDKVRVGVRTEAFF
TRBJ1-3 | TRBV19 | - | TRBD1 | TGTGCGAGCGGACAGGGTTTGACCGGAAACACCATATATTTT | CASGQGLTGNTIYF
TRBJ1-5 | TRBV6-1 | - | TRBD1 | TGTGCCAGCAGTCTCGACAGGGGCTATCAGCCCCAGCATTTT | CASSLDRGYQPQHF
TRBJ2-5 | TRBV2 | - | TRBD1 | TGTGCCAGCAGCTGGACCGCCGGGACAGGGCAAGAGACCCAGTACTTC | CASSWTAGTGQETQYF
TRBJ2-1 | TRBV19 | - | - | TGTGCCAGTAGTATGGGGACAACCTCCTACAATGAGCAGTTCTTC | CASSMGTTSYNEQFF
TRBJ2-3 | TRBV15 | few | - | TGTGCCACCAGCAAACTAAGCGGAGAAAGCACAGATACGCAGTATTTT | CATSKLSGESTDTQYF
TRBJ1-2 | TRBV15 | - | - | TGTGCCACCAGCAGAGGTGGAACAGGGCTTGGCTATGGCTACACCTTC | CATSRGGTGLGYGYTF
TRBJ2-3 | TRBV6-5 | - | - | TGTGCCAGCAGTTTGGGCACCGGTTCTGGCACAGATACGCAGTATTTT | CASSLGTGSGTDTQYF
TRBJ2-5 | TRBV5-4 | few | - | TGTGCCAGCAGCCCCGACAGGTTCTACGAGGCCCAGTACTTC | CASSPDRFYEAQYF
TRBJ1-4 | TRBV4-1 | - | - | TGCGCCAGCAGCCAAGGGCCACAGGAGAATGAAAAACTGTTTTTT | CASSQGPQENEKLFF
TRBJ1-2 | TRBV19 | - | - | TGTGCCAGTAGACAGAACTATGGCTACACCTTC | CASRQNYGYTF
TRBJ1-6 | TRBV6-1 | - | TRBD1 | TGTGCCAGCAGTGGAGCCGGACAGGGGGTGAACTCCTATAATTCACCCCTCCACTTT | CASSGAGQGVNSYNSPLHF
TRBJ2-2 | TRBV7-2 | once | - | TGTGCCAGCAGCCGGGTGGCAGCGAACACCGGGGAGCTGTTTTTT | CASSRVAANTGELFF
TRBJ2-7 | TRBV29-1 | few | TRBD1 | TGCAGCGTCAGGACAGGGGACTACGAGCAGTACTTC | CSVRTGDYEQYF
TRBJ1-2 | TRBV27 | - | - | TGTGCCAGCAGTTTAGCAGGGGCAAACTATGGCTACACCTTC | CASSLAGANYGYTF
TRBJ1-4 | TRBV19 | - | TRBD1 | TGTGCCAGTAGCAAAGACAGGGGGCCTGAAAAACTGTTTTTT | CASSKDRGPEKLFF
TRBJ1-2 | TRBV4-1 | - | TRBD1 | TGCGCCAGCAGCCAAGAGGGGGACAGGCCGGGGTTTTCGTATGGCTACACCTTC | CASSQEGDRPGFSYGYTF
TRBJ1-4 | TRBV7-9 | - | TRBD1 | TGTTCCAGCAGCGTGACAGGGGATTCGGAAAAACTGTTTTTT | CSSSVTGDSEKLFF
TRBJ2-2 | TRBV2 | - | - | TGTGCCAGCAGCAGGCGGAAAGCGGCGAACACCGGGGAGCTGTTTTTT | CASSRRKAANTGELFF
TRBJ1-1 | TRBV19 | - | - | TGTGCCAGTTCGTGGCAGGGTGGTCGGAACACTGAAGCTTTCTTT | CASSWQGGRNTEAFF
TRBJ1-2 | TRBV6-5 | - | TRBD1 | TGTGCCAGCAGCCCCGGGACAGGGAGATATGGCTACACCTTC | CASSPGTGRYGYTF
TRBJ1-5 | TRBV9 | - | TRBD1 | TGTGCCAGCAGCGCGGGGACAGAAGATCAGCCCCAGCATTTT | CASSAGTEDQPQHF
TRBJ2-3 | TRBV13 | - | TRBD2 | TGTGCCAGCAGCTCCGGGACTAGCGGGGGCCGGTATACGCAGTATTTT | CASSSGTSGGRYTQYF
TRBJ2-5 | TRBV7-9 | few | - | TGTGCCAGCAGCTTAGCCGGAGAGACCCAGTACTTC | CASSLAGETQYF
TRBJ2-1 | TRBV5-4 | - | TRBD1 | TGTGCCAGCAGCTTGACAGGGGGCAATGAGCAGTTCTTC | CASSLTGGNEQFF
TRBJ2-7 | TRBV25-1 | once | TRBD1 | TGTGCCAGCAGTGGATCCGGGACAGGGGGACACGAGCAGTACTTC | CASSGSGTGGHEQYF
TRBJ1-2 | TRBV21-1 | - | - | TGTGCCAGCAGCAAAGCTGGCAGGGACTATGGCTACACCTTC | CASSKAGRDYGYTF
TRBJ1-5 | TRBV6-4 | - | - | TGTGCCAGCAGTGTTTCCGGGGGAAGCAATCAGCCCCAGCATTTT | CASSVSGGSNQPQHF
TRBJ2-7 | TRBV5-1 | - | TRBD2 | TGCGCCAGCAGCTTGGAGGCTAGCGGGGGCTACGAGCAGTACTTC | CASSLEASGGYEQYF
TRBJ2-7 | TRBV21-1 | - | - | TGTCCTTTTTGCTACGAGCAGTACTTC | CPFCYEQYF
TRBJ2-1 | TRBV4-2 | few | - | TGTGCCAGCAGCCAAGATTCGGGCAGGGGATACAATGAGCAGTTCTTC | CASSQDSGRGYNEQFF
TRBJ2-1 | TRBV11-2 | - | TRBD1 | TGTGCCAGCAGCTTCATCGCCGGGACAGGGATCAAATCCTACAATGAGCAGTTCTTC | CASSFIAGTGIKSYNEQFF
TRBJ1-5 | TRBV6-4 | - | TRBD1 | TGTGCCAGCAGTGAGCTAGGACAGGATAGCAATCAGCCCCAGCATTTT | CASSELGQDSNQPQHF
TRBJ2-2 | TRBV2 | few | TRBD1 | TGTGCCAGCAGGTCCGGGACAGGGCCCACCGGGGAGCTGTTTTTT | CASRSGTGPTGELFF
TRBJ2-1 | TRBV29-1 | - | - | TGCAGCGTTGGATTTGGGTCGGGGAATGAGCAGTTCTTC | CSVGFGSGNEQFF
TRBJ2-5 | TRBV27 | - | TRBD1 | TGTGCCAGCAGAAAGCAGGGGGCTGGGACGGAGACCCAGTACTTC | CASRKQGAGTETQYF
TRBJ1-4 | TRBV7-8 | - | - | TGTGCCAGCAGCTTAGGCAGGGGCGGTGAAAAACTGTTTTTT | CASSLGRGGEKLFF
TRBJ2-2 | TRBV18 | - | TRBD2 | TGTGCCAGCTCGCAGACTAGCGCGGACACCGGGGAGCTGTTTTTT | CASSQTSADTGELFF
TRBJ2-4 | TRBV2 | - | TRBD2 | TGTGCCAGCCAGACTAGCGGCGAAGCCAAAAACATTCAGTACTTC | CASQTSGEAKNIQYF
TRBJ2-7 | TRBV5-1 | - | - | TGCGCCAGCAGCTTTCGAAGGGGTGCCTACGAGCAGTACTTC | CASSFRRGAYEQYF
TRBJ2-3 | TRBV5-5 | - | - | TGTGCCAGCAGCCAGACAGCCGATACGCAGTATTTT | CASSQTADTQYF
TRBJ2-7 | TRBV19 | - | - | TGTGCCAGTAGACCAAGGGACATTCCCTACGAGCAGTACTTC | CASRPRDIPYEQYF
TRBJ2-3 | TRBV18 | - | TRBD2 | TGTGCCAGCTCAGAACTAGCGGGGGGCACAGATACGCAGTATTTT | CASSELAGGTDTQYF
TRBJ1-1 | TRBV7-9 | - | - | TGTTCCAGCAGCGTCCCGGGGGGCCCTGAAGCTTTCTTT | CSSSVPGGPEAFF
TRBJ1-2 | TRBV7-2 | - | - | TGTGCCAGCAGCTTGGGCCCGGATTATGGCTACACCTTC | CASSLGPDYGYTF